Here is one T cell receptor beta chain with its context. Its binding antigen is unknown. Base qualities are not at hand, and no much larger clone is one base apart. This record comes from a study (dated by TCRdb to the mid-2010s). Receptors were amplified or captured by RT-PCR. TCRdb records Illumina MiSeq as the sequencer. TCRdb applied fastp at Q25 and MiXCR to the public reads, then kept only in-frame beta chains. All rows with the same CDR3 protein become a single entry with the most common DNA and genes. This sample is represented by hundreds of thousands of distinct CDR3 sequences; approximately 15% of them were singletons. The ten largest clones represent around 3.3% of the sample. Relative to germline, V is 5 bases shorter and J is 5 bases shorter, with 18 bases between their ends. The CDR3 sequence holds 15 residues, the cysteine and phenylalanine included. Only the CDR3 DNA is retained, 45 bases long and in frame from the first base.

The chain couples TRBV12-3 or TRBV12-4 to TRBJ2-5; the D gene cannot be named for sure. The receptor was derived from a female donor in good health, serving as a healthy control. The specimen sequenced was memory CD4+ T cells from blood. The bases are TGTGCCAGCAGTCCTGGGAAGGGCCCGAAGGAGACCCAGTACTTC. Translated, this gives CASSPGKGPKETQYF.